The rows below give T cell receptor beta chains drawn from one sample of a study of shared clonotypes between healthy human individuals. Assay: immunoSEQ multiplex PCR; the TCRdb copy retains only in-frame clones and omits some. The sample records some 790,000 clones, 72% being singletons. The sequenced sample consisted of memory CD4+ T cells sorted from blood. All receptors derive from a woman in her 30s in good health. Both conserved end residues are part of each CDR3. Each record gives: CDR3 length, J gene, V gene, CDR3 protein.

len: 16; j_gene: TRBJ2-2; v_gene: TRBV11-2; CDR3aa: CATPVEGGDWSGELFF
len: 16; j_gene: TRBJ2-2; v_gene: TRBV2; CDR3aa: CATRRGPTGTTGELFF
len: 12; j_gene: TRBJ2-2; v_gene: TRBV28; CDR3aa: CASSLITGELFF
len: 15; j_gene: TRBJ2-4; v_gene: TRBV28; CDR3aa: CASTAISGAKNIQYF
len: 17; j_gene: TRBJ1-5; v_gene: TRBV6-1; CDR3aa: CASSEEGAGAGNQPQHF
len: 17; j_gene: TRBJ2-3; v_gene: TRBV18; CDR3aa: CASSLETGGISTDTQYF
len: 15; j_gene: TRBJ2-5; v_gene: TRBV19; CDR3aa: CASRKGLGSKETQYF
len: 13; j_gene: TRBJ1-2; v_gene: TRBV6-1; CDR3aa: CASSTGDIYGYTF
len: 14; j_gene: TRBJ2-1; v_gene: TRBV6-5; CDR3aa: CASSYSGGYNEQFF
len: 12; j_gene: TRBJ2-5; v_gene: TRBV18; CDR3aa: CASSLYQETQYF
len: 13; j_gene: TRBJ2-5; v_gene: TRBV29-1; CDR3aa: CSVGGGNVKTQYF
len: 16; j_gene: TRBJ2-1; v_gene: TRBV5-4; CDR3aa: CASSSYGVPGRNEQFF
len: 11; j_gene: TRBJ2-3; v_gene: TRBV29-1; CDR3aa: CSVGITDTQYF
len: 16; j_gene: TRBJ1-3; v_gene: TRBV7-6; CDR3aa: CASSPQGAGAGNTIYF
len: 15; j_gene: TRBJ1-4; v_gene: TRBV2; CDR3aa: CASNVQGQQEEKLFF
len: 13; j_gene: TRBJ2-1; v_gene: TRBV2; CDR3aa: CASSEFWFNEQFF
len: 16; j_gene: TRBJ2-5; v_gene: TRBV6-1; CDR3aa: CASSEAGAEDGETQYF
len: 15; j_gene: TRBJ2-1; v_gene: TRBV29-1; CDR3aa: CSAANRAGTGGEQFF
len: 14; j_gene: TRBJ2-1; v_gene: TRBV11-1; CDR3aa: CASKLAFSYNEQFF
len: 15; j_gene: TRBJ2-5; v_gene: TRBV5-4; CDR3aa: CASSFSAGVGETQYF
len: 15; j_gene: TRBJ2-2; v_gene: TRBV11-2; CDR3aa: CASSLVGVASGELFF
len: 15; j_gene: TRBJ1-2; v_gene: TRBV6-1; CDR3aa: CASILTGPRDYGYTF
len: 15; j_gene: TRBJ1-1; v_gene: TRBV15; CDR3aa: CATSRPGTGGAEAFF
len: 16; j_gene: TRBJ1-1; v_gene: TRBV27; CDR3aa: CASSFTLTFRDTEAFF
len: 17; j_gene: TRBJ2-5; v_gene: TRBV9; CDR3aa: CASSVGGASGYRETQYF
len: 14; j_gene: TRBJ2-1; v_gene: TRBV2; CDR3aa: CASSGQMSYNEQFF
len: 15; j_gene: NA; v_gene: TRBV7-8; CDR3aa: CASSARTSGNYEQYF
len: 15; j_gene: TRBJ2-7; v_gene: TRBV7-8; CDR3aa: CASSFQTRPGFAQYF
len: 11; j_gene: TRBJ1-2; v_gene: TRBV27; CDR3aa: CASRTSYGYTF
len: 14; j_gene: TRBJ1-2; v_gene: TRBV5-8; CDR3aa: CASSSGQVTNGYTF
len: 16; j_gene: TRBJ1-5; v_gene: TRBV5-1; CDR3aa: CASSKGGDGGNQPQHF
len: 13; j_gene: TRBJ1-2; v_gene: TRBV5-1; CDR3aa: CASSHWTHDGYTF
len: 17; j_gene: TRBJ2-1; v_gene: TRBV27; CDR3aa: CASIGLAGGTAYNEQFF
len: 13; j_gene: TRBJ1-5; v_gene: TRBV2; CDR3aa: CASSGTSNQPQHF
len: 14; j_gene: TRBJ2-7; v_gene: TRBV2; CDR3aa: CASRDRGRTVEQYF
len: 15; j_gene: TRBJ2-2; v_gene: TRBV28; CDR3aa: CASSPGQTNTGELFF
len: 17; j_gene: TRBJ2-7; v_gene: TRBV11-2; CDR3aa: CASSRGGSGIPFYEQYF
len: 16; j_gene: TRBJ1-2; v_gene: TRBV2; CDR3aa: CASSAQGGLTNYGYTF
len: 13; j_gene: TRBJ2-5; v_gene: TRBV28; CDR3aa: CASRGSGRGTQYF
len: 12; j_gene: TRBJ2-3; v_gene: TRBV10-1; CDR3aa: CASSEIKDTQYF
len: 16; j_gene: TRBJ1-1; v_gene: TRBV28; CDR3aa: CASSRGTAGRDTEAFF
len: 15; j_gene: TRBJ2-7; v_gene: TRBV4-1; CDR3aa: CASSQAAGGSGEQYF
len: 16; j_gene: TRBJ1-5; v_gene: TRBV30; CDR3aa: CAWSVRGAGSNQPQHF
len: 15; j_gene: TRBJ2-5; v_gene: TRBV5-1; CDR3aa: CASTEMGGVEETQYF
len: 14; j_gene: TRBJ2-6; v_gene: TRBV10-2; CDR3aa: CASTASSGANVLTF
len: 15; j_gene: TRBJ1-4; v_gene: TRBV5-6; CDR3aa: CASSQTEVGGEKLFF
len: 15; j_gene: TRBJ2-2; v_gene: TRBV5-8; CDR3aa: CASTPGQEITGELFF
len: 15; j_gene: TRBJ2-5; v_gene: TRBV5-1; CDR3aa: CASSLGGQGYETQYF
len: 15; j_gene: TRBJ1-4; v_gene: TRBV19; CDR3aa: CASSIADRGNEKLFF
len: 16; j_gene: TRBJ2-1; v_gene: TRBV9; CDR3aa: CASSLVGLQPGDEQFF
len: 16; j_gene: TRBJ2-3; v_gene: TRBV7-3; CDR3aa: CASSQTLAGPGDTQYF
len: 14; j_gene: TRBJ2-4; v_gene: TRBV5-1; CDR3aa: CASSSRTGGNIQYF
len: 15; j_gene: TRBJ2-7; v_gene: TRBV7-8; CDR3aa: CASSPWTSGIYEQYF
len: 17; j_gene: TRBJ2-5; v_gene: TRBV4-2; CDR3aa: CASSQERSAGTGETQYF
len: 13; j_gene: TRBJ2-5; v_gene: TRBV5-1; CDR3aa: CASSFGQGETQYF
len: 14; j_gene: TRBJ2-3; v_gene: TRBV21-1; CDR3aa: CASSKLPFTDTQYF
len: 14; j_gene: TRBJ1-2; v_gene: TRBV5-4; CDR3aa: CASSLQGEIYGYTF
len: 16; j_gene: TRBJ2-5; v_gene: TRBV9; CDR3aa: CASSVGGTGVAETQYF
len: 15; j_gene: TRBJ2-6; v_gene: TRBV9; CDR3aa: CASTKGGSGANVLTF
len: 14; j_gene: TRBJ2-7; v_gene: TRBV7-2; CDR3aa: CASSLDRSFYEQYF